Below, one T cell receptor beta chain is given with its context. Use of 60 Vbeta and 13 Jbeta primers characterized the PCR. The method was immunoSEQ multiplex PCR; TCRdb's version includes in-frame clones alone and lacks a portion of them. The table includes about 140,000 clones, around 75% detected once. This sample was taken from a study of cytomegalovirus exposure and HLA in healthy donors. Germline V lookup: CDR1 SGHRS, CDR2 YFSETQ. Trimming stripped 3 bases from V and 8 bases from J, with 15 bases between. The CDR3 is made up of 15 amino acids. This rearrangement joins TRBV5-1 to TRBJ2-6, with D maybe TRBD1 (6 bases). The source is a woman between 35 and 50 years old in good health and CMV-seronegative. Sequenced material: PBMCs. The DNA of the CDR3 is TGCGCCAGCAGCTCCCCCGGACAGTGGTCCAACGTCCTGACTTTC. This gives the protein CASSSPGQWSNVLTF.